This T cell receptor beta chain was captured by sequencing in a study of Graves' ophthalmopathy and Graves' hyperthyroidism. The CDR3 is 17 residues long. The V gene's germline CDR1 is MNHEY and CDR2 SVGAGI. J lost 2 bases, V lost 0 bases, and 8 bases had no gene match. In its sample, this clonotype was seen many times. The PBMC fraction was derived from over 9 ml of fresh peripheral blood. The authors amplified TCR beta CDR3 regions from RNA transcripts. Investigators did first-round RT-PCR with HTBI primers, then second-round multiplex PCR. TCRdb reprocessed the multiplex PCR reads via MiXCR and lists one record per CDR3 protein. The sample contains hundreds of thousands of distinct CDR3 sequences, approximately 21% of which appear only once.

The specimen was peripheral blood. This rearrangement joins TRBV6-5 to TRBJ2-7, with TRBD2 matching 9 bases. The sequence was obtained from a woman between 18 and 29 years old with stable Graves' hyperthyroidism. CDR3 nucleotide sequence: TGTGCCAGCAGTTACTCCTCGTGGGCGGGAGGGGCCTACGAGCAGTACTTC. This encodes CASSYSSWAGGAYEQYF.